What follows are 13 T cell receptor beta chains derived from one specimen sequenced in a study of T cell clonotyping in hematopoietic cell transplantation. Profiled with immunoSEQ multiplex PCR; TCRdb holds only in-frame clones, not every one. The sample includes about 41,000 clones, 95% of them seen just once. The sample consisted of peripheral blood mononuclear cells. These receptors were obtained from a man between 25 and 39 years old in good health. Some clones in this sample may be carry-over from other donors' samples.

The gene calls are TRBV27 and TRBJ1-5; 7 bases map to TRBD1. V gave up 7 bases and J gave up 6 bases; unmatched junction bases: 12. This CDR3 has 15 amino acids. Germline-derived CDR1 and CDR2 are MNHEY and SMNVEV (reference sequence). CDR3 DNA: TGTGCCAGCACAACAGGGGACCCTCTCCGTCAGCCCCAGCATTTT. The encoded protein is CASTTGDPLRQPQHF.

CDR3 region: CASSPWATDTQYF. CDR3 DNA: TGTGCCAGCAGCCCTTGGGCGACAGATACGCAGTATTTT. The rearrangement links TRBV13 to TRBJ2-3; D gene ambiguous. V shed 5 bases and J shed 3 bases, with 9 bases lying between them. CDR3 length: 13 residues. Per the germline V gene, CDR1 is PRHDT and CDR2 is FYEKMQ (reference sequence).

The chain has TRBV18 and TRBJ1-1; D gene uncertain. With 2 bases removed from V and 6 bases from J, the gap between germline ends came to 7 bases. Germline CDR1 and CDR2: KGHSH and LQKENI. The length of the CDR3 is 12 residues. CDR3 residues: CASSPTRSEAFF. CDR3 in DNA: TGTGCCAGCTCACCAACGAGGTCTGAAGCTTTCTTT.

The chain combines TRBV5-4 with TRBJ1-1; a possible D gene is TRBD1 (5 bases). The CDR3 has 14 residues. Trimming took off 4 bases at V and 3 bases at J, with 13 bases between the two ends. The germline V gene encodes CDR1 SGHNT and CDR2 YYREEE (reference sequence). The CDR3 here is CASSPWGGYTEAFF. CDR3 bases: TGTGCCAGCAGCCCTTGGGGGGGGTACACTGAAGCTTTCTTT.

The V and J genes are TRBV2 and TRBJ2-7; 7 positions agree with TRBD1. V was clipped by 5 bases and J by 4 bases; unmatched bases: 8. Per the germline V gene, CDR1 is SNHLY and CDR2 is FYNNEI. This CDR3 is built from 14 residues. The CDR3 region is CASSRRQGDYEQYF. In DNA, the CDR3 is TGTGCCAGCAGTAGGAGACAGGGAGATTACGAGCAGTACTTC.

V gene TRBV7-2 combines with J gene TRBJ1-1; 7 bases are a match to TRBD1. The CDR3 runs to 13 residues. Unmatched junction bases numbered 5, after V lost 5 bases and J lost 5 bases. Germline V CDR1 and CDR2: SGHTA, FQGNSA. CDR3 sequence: CASSPDRDTEAFF. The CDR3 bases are TGTGCCAGCAGCCCCGACAGGGATACTGAAGCTTTCTTT.

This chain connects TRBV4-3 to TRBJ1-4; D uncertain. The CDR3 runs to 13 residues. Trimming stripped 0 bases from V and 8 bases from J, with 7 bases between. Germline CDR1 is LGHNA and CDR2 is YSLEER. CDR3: CASSQDKREKLFF. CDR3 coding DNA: TGCGCCAGCAGCCAAGATAAGAGGGAAAAACTGTTTTTT.

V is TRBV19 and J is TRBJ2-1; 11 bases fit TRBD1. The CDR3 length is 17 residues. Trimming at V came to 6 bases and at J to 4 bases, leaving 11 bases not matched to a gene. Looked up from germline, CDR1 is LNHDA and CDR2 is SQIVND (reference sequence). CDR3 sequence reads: CASRLRDRGGNYNEQFF. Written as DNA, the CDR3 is TGTGCCAGTAGGCTACGGGACAGGGGGGGGAATTACAATGAGCAGTTCTTC. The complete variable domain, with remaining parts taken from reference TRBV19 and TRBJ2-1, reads DGGITQSPKYLFRKEGQNVTLSCEQNLNHDAMYWYRQDPGQGLRLIYYSQIVNDFQKGDIAEGYSVSREKKESFPLTVTSAQKNPTAFYLCASRLRDRGGNYNEQFFGPGTRLTVL.

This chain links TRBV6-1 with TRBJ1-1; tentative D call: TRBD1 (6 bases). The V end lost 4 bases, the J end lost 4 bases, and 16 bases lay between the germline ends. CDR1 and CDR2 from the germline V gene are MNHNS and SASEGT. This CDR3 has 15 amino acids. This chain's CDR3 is CASSALTGLGTEAFF. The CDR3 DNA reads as TGTGCCAGCAGTGCACTAACAGGGCTGGGCACTGAAGCTTTCTTT.

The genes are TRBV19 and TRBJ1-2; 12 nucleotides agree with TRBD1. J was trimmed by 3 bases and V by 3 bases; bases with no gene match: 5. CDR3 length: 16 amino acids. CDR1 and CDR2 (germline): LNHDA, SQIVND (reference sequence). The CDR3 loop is CASSIPGQGADYGYTF. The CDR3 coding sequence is TGTGCCAGTAGTATCCCGGGACAGGGGGCGGACTATGGCTACACCTTC. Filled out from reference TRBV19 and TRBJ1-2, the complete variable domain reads DGGITQSPKYLFRKEGQNVTLSCEQNLNHDAMYWYRQDPGQGLRLIYYSQIVNDFQKGDIAEGYSVSREKKESFPLTVTSAQKNPTAFYLCASSIPGQGADYGYTFGSGTRLTVV.

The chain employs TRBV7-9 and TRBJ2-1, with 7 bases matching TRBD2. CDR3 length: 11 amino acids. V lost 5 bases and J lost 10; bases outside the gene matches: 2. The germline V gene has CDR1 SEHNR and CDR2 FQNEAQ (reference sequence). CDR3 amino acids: CASSPGGEQFF. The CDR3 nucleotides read TGTGCCAGCAGCCCGGGAGGCGAGCAGTTCTTC. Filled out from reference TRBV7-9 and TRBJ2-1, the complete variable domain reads DTGVSQNPRHKITKRGQNVTFRCDPISEHNRLYWYRQTLGQGPEFLTYFQNEAQLEKSRLLSDRFSAERPKGSFSTLEIQRTEQGDSAMYLCASSPGGEQFFGPGTRLTVL.

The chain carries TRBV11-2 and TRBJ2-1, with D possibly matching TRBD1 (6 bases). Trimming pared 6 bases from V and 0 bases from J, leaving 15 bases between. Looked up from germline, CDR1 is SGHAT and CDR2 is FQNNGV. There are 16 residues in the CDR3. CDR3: CASRPGRGTSYNEQFF. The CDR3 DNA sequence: TGTGCCAGCAGGCCCGGAAGGGGGACCTCCTACAATGAGCAGTTCTTC.

CDR3 amino acids: CASSSRTGSNEKLFF. The CDR3 region has the DNA TGTGCCAGCAGCTCGCGTACGGGGTCTAATGAAAAACTGTTTTTT. This chain joins TRBV7-8 and TRBJ1-4; D is unresolved. CDR3 size: 15 residues. Trimming removed 4 bases from V and 3 bases from J, with 12 bases in between. Germline loops: CDR1 SGHVS, CDR2 FQNEAQ.